The entry below describes one T cell receptor (beta chain). Sequenced by immunoSEQ multiplex PCR; TCRdb stores in-frame clones only, minus some. The sample has about 480,000 clones, about 89% seen once. This record comes from a study of blood T cell repertoires in COVID-19. Germline V gene sequence: CDR1 SGDLS, CDR2 YYNGEE. The ends lost 2 bases at V and 8 bases at J; junction bases unmatched: 9. The CDR3 has 14 residues. The TCR comes from a woman aged 45-65 years with COVID-19, enrolled during active disease. The chain couples TRBV9 to TRBJ1-2, with 7 bases that match TRBD1. Sequenced sample: peripheral blood. The CDR3 DNA follows: TGTGCCAGCAGCGTGGGGACAGTTGACAGAGGCTACACCTTC. It specifies CASSVGTVDRGYTF. Full variable domain (rest looked up from reference TRBV9 and TRBJ1-2): DSGVTQTPKHLITATGQRVTLRCSPRSGDLSVYWYQQSLDQGLQFLIQYYNGEERAKGNILERFSAQQFPDLHSELNLSSLELGDSALYFCASSVGTVDRGYTFGSGTRLTVV.